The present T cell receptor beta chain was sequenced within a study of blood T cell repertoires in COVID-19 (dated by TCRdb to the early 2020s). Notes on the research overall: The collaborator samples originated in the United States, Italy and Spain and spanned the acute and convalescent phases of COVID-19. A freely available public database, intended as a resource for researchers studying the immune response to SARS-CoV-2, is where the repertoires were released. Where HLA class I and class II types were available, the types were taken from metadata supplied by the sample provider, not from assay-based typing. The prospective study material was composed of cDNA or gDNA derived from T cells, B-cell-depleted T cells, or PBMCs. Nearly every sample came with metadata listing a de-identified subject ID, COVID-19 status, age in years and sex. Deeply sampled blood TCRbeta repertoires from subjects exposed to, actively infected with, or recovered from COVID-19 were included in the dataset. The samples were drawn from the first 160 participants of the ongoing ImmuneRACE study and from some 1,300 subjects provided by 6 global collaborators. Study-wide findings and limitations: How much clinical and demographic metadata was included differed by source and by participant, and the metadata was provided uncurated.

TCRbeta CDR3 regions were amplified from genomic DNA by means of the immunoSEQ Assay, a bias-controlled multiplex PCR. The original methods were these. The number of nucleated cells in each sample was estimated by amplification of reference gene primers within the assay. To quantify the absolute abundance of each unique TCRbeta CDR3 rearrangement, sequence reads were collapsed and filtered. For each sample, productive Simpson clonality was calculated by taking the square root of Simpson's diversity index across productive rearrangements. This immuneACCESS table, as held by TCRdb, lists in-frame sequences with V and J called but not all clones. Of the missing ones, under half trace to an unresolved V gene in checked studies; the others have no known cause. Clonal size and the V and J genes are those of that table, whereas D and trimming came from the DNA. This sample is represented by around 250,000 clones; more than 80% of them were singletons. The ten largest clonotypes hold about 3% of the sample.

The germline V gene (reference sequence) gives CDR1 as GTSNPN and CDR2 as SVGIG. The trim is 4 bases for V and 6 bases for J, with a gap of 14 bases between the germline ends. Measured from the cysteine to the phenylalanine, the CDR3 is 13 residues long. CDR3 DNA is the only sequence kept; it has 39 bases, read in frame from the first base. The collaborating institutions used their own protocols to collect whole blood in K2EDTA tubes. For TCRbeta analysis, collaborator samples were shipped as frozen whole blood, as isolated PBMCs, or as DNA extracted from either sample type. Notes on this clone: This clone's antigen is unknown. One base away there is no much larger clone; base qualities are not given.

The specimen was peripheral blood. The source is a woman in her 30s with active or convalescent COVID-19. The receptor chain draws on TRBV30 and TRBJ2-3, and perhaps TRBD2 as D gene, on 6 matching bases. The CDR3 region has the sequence CAWTKTRPDTQYF. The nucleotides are TGTGCCTGGACTAAGACTAGACCCGATACGCAGTATTTT.